The 32 T cell receptor beta chains reported below all come from one sample, sequenced in a study of blood T cell repertoires in COVID-19. The repertoire was sequenced with immunoSEQ multiplex PCR; TCRdb's copy has only in-frame clones and lacks some. This sample has 300,000 to 400,000 clones; 85% to 90% occur once, and the top ten carry 3%. Source material: peripheral blood. The receptors here all came from a human donor in a cohort sampled during active COVID-19.

The chain recombines TRBV18 with TRBJ2-5; possible D gene TRBD1, 6 bases. The CDR3 contains 13 residues. Germline CDR1 reads KGHSH; CDR2 reads LQKENI. Trimming took off 4 bases at V and 2 bases at J, with 8 bases between the two ends. This chain's CDR3 is CASSQGQQETQYF. The CDR3 DNA sequence: TGTGCCAGCTCACAGGGACAACAAGAGACCCAGTACTTC.

The rearrangement joins TRBV6-5 to TRBJ2-3, with 8 bases lining up with TRBD1. Trimming at V came to 4 bases and at J to 5 bases, leaving 8 bases not matched to a gene. The CDR3 is made up of 15 amino acids. The germline V gene has CDR1 MNHEY and CDR2 SVGAGI. CDR3 loop: CASSFDRGSRDTQYF. The CDR3 bases are TGTGCCAGCAGTTTTGACAGGGGCAGTAGAGATACGCAGTATTTT.

CDR3 sequence: CASSVAGGHETQYF. The CDR3, as DNA: TGTGCCAGCAGTGTAGCGGGGGGGCACGAGACCCAGTACTTC. The rearrangement links TRBV2 to TRBJ2-5, with 11 bases that match TRBD2. CDR1 SNHLY and CDR2 FYNNEI come from the germline V gene. The CDR3 runs 14 residues. The junction had 3 bases not matched to a gene; V was cut back by 4 bases and J by 5 bases. Supplemented by reference TRBV2 and TRBJ2-5, the full variable domain reads EPEVTQTPSHQVTQMGQEVILRCVPISNHLYFYWYRQILGQKVEFLVSFYNNEISEKSEIFDDQFSVERPDGSNFTLKIRSTKLEDSAMYFCASSVAGGHETQYFGPGTRLLVL.

The chain combines TRBV6-5 with TRBJ1-4; D is unresolved. The CDR3 has 12 residues. The ends were cut back, 8 bases at V and 8 bases at J, with 12 bases in the middle. Germline loops: CDR1 MNHEY, CDR2 SVGAGI. The CDR3 bases are TGTGCCAGCCGAGCGGGAGACGAAAAACTGTTTTTT. Protein sequence: CASRAGDEKLFF.

V is TRBV7-3 and J is TRBJ1-1; D is perhaps TRBD1 (5 bases). The CDR3 extends over 13 amino acids. V lost 5 bases and J lost 0, with 7 bases in between. CDR1 SGHTA and CDR2 FQGTGA come from the germline V gene. DNA for the CDR3: TGTGCCAGCAGCCCCAGGGTGAACACTGAAGCTTTCTTT. This gives the protein CASSPRVNTEAFF.

The chain has TRBV18 and TRBJ1-3; D unresolved. V was shortened by 2 bases and J by 8 bases, with 16 bases between the two germline ends. CDR1 KGHSH and CDR2 LQKENI come from the germline V gene. This CDR3 contains 15 residues. CDR3 sequence reads: CASSPYTEGSDTIYF. The CDR3 DNA is TGTGCCAGCTCACCATATACCGAGGGATCGGACACCATATATTTT.

This clone was seen once. J is TRBJ1-1 and V is TRBV11-2; no reliable D call. The germline CDR1 and CDR2 sequences are SGHAT and FQNNGV. CDR3 length: 16 amino acids. The V and J ends lost 0 bases and 2 bases respectively, with 13 bases between them. This CDR3 reads CASSLDAGYYNTEAFF. The CDR3 DNA sequence: TGTGCCAGCAGCTTAGATGCGGGGTACTACAACACTGAAGCTTTCTTT.

The gene calls are TRBV30 and TRBJ2-2; a possible D gene is TRBD2 (6 bases). Germline-derived CDR1 and CDR2 are GTSNPN and SVGIG (reference sequence). The CDR3 is 14 residues long. V gave up 0 bases and J gave up 5 bases, with 10 bases separating them. In DNA form, the CDR3 reads TGTGCCTGGAGTGTCGGTGGAGGGACCGGGGAGCTGTTTTTT. Translated: CAWSVGGGTGELFF.

The V gene is TRBV30, the J gene TRBJ1-5, with TRBD1 matching 7 bases. Germline assignment: CDR1 GTSNPN and CDR2 SVGIG (reference sequence). CDR3 length: 13 residues. V lost 3 bases, J lost 5 bases, and 4 bases stayed unmatched. The DNA of the CDR3 is TGTGCCTGGAGGGGGCAGGGGGATCAGCCCCAGCATTTT. Amino acid sequence: CAWRGQGDQPQHF.

This chain links TRBV9 with TRBJ2-5, with D perhaps matching TRBD1 (6 bases). Germline V gene data show CDR1 as SGDLS and CDR2 as YYNGEE. The germline V and J ends were trimmed by 2 bases and 2 bases, with 22 bases remaining between them. CDR3 length: 18 amino acids. CDR3 nucleotides: TGTGCCAGCAGCGTGGGTGGTCCGGACAGCCCAAATCAAGAGACCCAGTACTTC. Its translation: CASSVGGPDSPNQETQYF.

The rearrangement joins TRBV27 to TRBJ1-1; possible D gene TRBD1, 6 bases. The V and J ends lost 1 base and 3 bases respectively, with 15 bases between them. This CDR3 spans 16 amino acids. Germline lookup yields CDR1 MNHEY and CDR2 SMNVEV (reference sequence). The DNA for the CDR3 is TGTGCCAGCAGTTTATTTTTCAGGGGTGGGGACACTGAAGCTTTCTTT. Translating gives CASSLFFRGGDTEAFF.

The chain carries TRBV28 and TRBJ1-5; D uncertain. V dropped 3 bases and J dropped 0 bases, with 12 bases sitting between them. CDR1 MDHEN and CDR2 SYDVKM come from the germline V gene. This CDR3 has 16 amino acids. In DNA, the CDR3 is TGTGCCAGCAGTTTTACGACTGACTATAGCAATCAGCCCCAGCATTTT. Its protein is CASSFTTDYSNQPQHF.

The V and J genes are TRBV2 and TRBJ2-1; 7 nucleotides line up with TRBD1. V lost 6 bases to trimming and J lost 5 bases; unmatched junction nucleotides: 7. Germline CDR1 is SNHLY and CDR2 is FYNNEI. This CDR3 is built from 14 residues. CDR3 region: CASSLGQINNEQFF. For the CDR3, the DNA is TGTGCCAGCAGCCTGGGACAGATTAACAATGAGCAGTTCTTC.

The chain joins TRBV3-1 (or the pseudogene TRBV3-2) to TRBJ2-7, with 7 positions matching TRBD1. The CDR3 is 17 amino acids. Germline-derived CDR1 and CDR2 are LGHDT and YNNKEL (reference sequence). With V trimmed by 0 bases and J by 4 bases, 12 bases remained unmatched. The DNA of the CDR3 is TGTGCCAGCAGCCAAGAAGTGGGGTGGACAGGTGGGTACGAGCAGTACTTC. Protein sequence: CASSQEVGWTGGYEQYF.

The V gene is TRBV10-3, the J gene TRBJ1-1; the D is unclear. CDR1 and CDR2 (germline): ENHRY, SYGVKD. CDR3 length: 14 residues. V shed 2 bases and J shed 6 bases, with 13 bases lying between them. In nucleotides, the CDR3 is TGTGCCATCAGTGAGCCTGTGAGTTCCTCTGAAGCTTTCTTT. This sequence encodes CAISEPVSSSEAFF.

This clone was observed once. The J gene is TRBJ2-5, the V gene TRBV5-1, with D tentatively TRBD1 (6 bases). Trimming left V 3 bases short and J 5 bases short, with 11 bases between. CDR3 length equals 13 residues. Per the germline V gene, CDR1 is SGHRS and CDR2 is YFSETQ. In nucleotides, the CDR3 is TGCGCCAGCAGCTCGACAGGTCCGGAGACCCAGTACTTC. Residues: CASSSTGPETQYF.

The J gene is TRBJ1-2, the V gene TRBV5-4, with D possibly being TRBD1 (5 bases). The V and J ends lost 0 bases and 2 bases respectively, with 8 bases between them. The CDR3 is made up of 14 amino acids. The V gene's germline CDR1 is SGHNT and CDR2 YYREEE (reference sequence). CDR3 sequence: CASSLDAGNYGYTF. In DNA, the CDR3 is TGTGCCAGCAGCTTGGATGCAGGGAACTATGGCTACACCTTC.

The genes are TRBV11-2 and TRBJ1-4; D may be TRBD1 (6 bases). This CDR3 is built from 17 residues. V lost 1 base, J lost 5 bases, and 17 bases lay in between. Germline CDR1 is SGHAT and CDR2 is FQNNGV. CDR3 nucleotide sequence: TGTGCCAGCAGCTTAGGGGTATCCACGCAGGGGAATGAAAAACTGTTTTTT. Translation gives CASSLGVSTQGNEKLFF.

The chain employs TRBV6-2 or TRBV6-3 and TRBJ1-1; D perhaps matches TRBD1 (5 bases). This CDR3 has 16 amino acids. Germline CDR1 is MNHEY and CDR2 is SVGEGT. V shed 5 bases and J shed 1 base, with 17 bases lying between them. The CDR3 sequence: CASSKGSWGPNTEAFF. CDR3 DNA sequence: TGTGCCAGCAGTAAGGGCAGTTGGGGCCCGAACACTGAAGCTTTCTTT.

This chain joins TRBV9 and TRBJ1-4, with TRBD1 as a possible D gene (5 bases). Germline CDR1 reads SGDLS; CDR2 reads YYNGEE. V lost 3 bases and J 1 base, leaving 10 bases between the germline ends. There are 15 residues in the CDR3. The CDR3 DNA follows: TGTGCCAGCAGCGCCCGGGGGTTAACTAATGAAAAACTGTTTTTT. This sequence encodes CASSARGLTNEKLFF.

Comments on this clone: Possible read error: a much larger clone is one base away. This sample also contains other DNA sequences that code for the same CDR3. V usage is TRBV25-1 and J usage is TRBJ2-7; 9 nucleotides line up with TRBD1. J lost 2 bases, V lost 4 bases, and 0 bases had no gene match. The CDR3 sequence is 13 residues long. Per germline, CDR1 MGHDK and CDR2 SYGVNS. The CDR3 here is CASSGTGAYEQYF. The CDR3 coding sequence is TGTGCCAGCAGTGGGACAGGGGCCTACGAGCAGTACTTC.

The chain uses TRBV9 and TRBJ2-7, with D maybe TRBD1 (5 bases). There are 16 residues in the CDR3. Trimming took 4 bases from V and 6 from J, leaving 23 bases between them. Germline V gene sequence: CDR1 SGDLS, CDR2 YYNGEE. CDR3 protein: CASSILVGAGLGEQYF. The CDR3 DNA reads as TGTGCCAGCAGCATCCTGGTAGGGGCCGGGTTGGGCGAGCAGTACTTC.

The CDR3 is CAWTRDWRSPLHF. The CDR3 bases are TGTGCCTGGACCAGGGACTGGCGCTCACCCCTCCACTTT. V usage is TRBV30 and J usage is TRBJ1-6, with D perhaps matching TRBD1 (5 bases). The CDR3 is 13 amino acids. Germline V CDR1 and CDR2: GTSNPN, SVGIG (reference sequence). V was shortened by 4 bases and J by 10 bases, with 14 bases between the two germline ends.

The V gene is TRBV28, the J gene TRBJ1-4; the D is unclear. From germline, CDR1 is MDHEN and CDR2 SYDVKM. V dropped 6 bases and J dropped 6 bases, with 8 bases sitting between them. The CDR3 runs 12 residues. This CDR3 is CASRVRDEKLFF. The CDR3 DNA reads TGTGCCAGCAGGGTACGAGATGAAAAACTGTTTTTT.

This chain links TRBV10-1 with TRBJ2-7; possible D gene TRBD1, 6 bases. The V and J ends lost 6 bases and 0 bases respectively, with 18 bases between them. This CDR3 comprises 16 residues. The germline V gene encodes CDR1 WNHNN and CDR2 SYGVQD (reference sequence). As DNA, the CDR3 is TGCGCCAGCAGGAGGGGGTTGGGGCGGTCCTCCTACGAGCAGTACTTC. As protein: CASRRGLGRSSYEQYF.

This clone was recorded at least ten times. V usage is TRBV5-5 and J usage is TRBJ2-1; 15 positions match TRBD2. The CDR3 runs 19 residues. The V and J ends lost 4 bases and 6 bases, in that order; junction bases with no gene match: 14. Per germline, CDR1 SGHKS and CDR2 YYEKEE (reference sequence). The CDR3 region has the DNA TGTGCCAGCAGCCATTTCGGACTAGCGGGGGGGCTATCGGTCAATGAGCAGTTCTTC. This translates into CASSHFGLAGGLSVNEQFF.

The chain joins TRBV12-5 to TRBJ2-1, with TRBD2 identical over 9 bases. Germline V gene sequence: CDR1 LGHNT, CDR2 FRNRAP. The CDR3 runs to 16 residues. V shed 0 bases, J shed 8 bases, and the junction held 8 bases outside the gene matches. The CDR3 spells CASGLVHSGGRDEQFF. The DNA of the CDR3 is TGTGCTAGTGGTTTGGTACACAGCGGGGGGCGTGATGAGCAGTTCTTC.

J is TRBJ2-3 and V is TRBV7-9, with TRBD2 matching 7 bases. The CDR3 totals 16 residues. CDR1 is SEHNR, CDR2 FQNEAQ, per germline (reference sequence). V lost 5 bases to trimming and J lost 1 base; unmatched junction nucleotides: 9. DNA for the CDR3: TGTGCCAGCAGCACCTCGGGGGGTTCGGGCACAGATACGCAGTATTTT. Residues: CASSTSGGSGTDTQYF.

This sequence joins TRBV3-1 (or the pseudogene TRBV3-2) and TRBJ1-2; 9 nucleotides line up with TRBD1. Per the germline V gene, CDR1 is LGHDT and CDR2 is YNNKEL (reference sequence). The CDR3 runs 16 residues. V trimming: 0 bases; J trimming: 7 bases; junction bases outside the gene matches: 9. The CDR3 spells CASSQDGGQGFRGYTF. DNA of the CDR3: TGTGCCAGCAGCCAAGATGGGGGACAGGGATTCCGTGGCTACACCTTC.

This chain connects TRBV6-1 to TRBJ2-7, with TRBD2 matching 11 bases. V dropped 0 bases and J dropped 6; count of bases not matched to a gene: 7. Looked up from germline, CDR1 is MNHNS and CDR2 is SASEGT. This CDR3 region has 16 residues. The CDR3 DNA sequence: TGTGCCAGCAGTGAAGCGCTAGCGGGAGGTAATCGCGAGCAGTACTTC. This translates into CASSEALAGGNREQYF.

This sequence joins TRBV19 and TRBJ1-5; D gene ambiguous. CDR1 is LNHDA, CDR2 SQIVND, per germline (reference sequence). The CDR3 sequence is 15 residues long. Trimming cost V 3 bases and J 0 bases, with 9 bases left between them. This CDR3 reads CASSMGQISNQPQHF. The CDR3 DNA reads TGTGCCAGTAGTATGGGCCAGATTAGCAATCAGCCCCAGCATTTT.

The gene calls are TRBV29-1 and TRBJ2-7; a weak D match, TRBD2 (7 bases). Germline V gene sequence: CDR1 SQVTM, CDR2 ANQGSEA. Between the trimmed V and J ends, which lost 4 bases and 1 base, there was a span of 11 bases. This CDR3 has 13 residues. The CDR3 reads CSVAGGQSYEQYF. The CDR3 bases are TGCAGCGTTGCGGGGGGCCAATCCTACGAGCAGTACTTC.